Listed below are T cell receptor beta chains from one sample, sequenced in a study of blood T cell repertoires in COVID-19. Clones were read by immunoSEQ multiplex PCR, and TCRdb kept only the in-frame ones, dropping some. The table records about 280,000 clones, around nine tenths of them present only once. Sequencing was done on a sample of peripheral blood. The receptors were gathered from a woman in her 30s with COVID-19, enrolled during active disease. CDR3s leave out the opening cysteine and the closing phenylalanine or tryptophan. Each record gives: J gene, V gene, clone size, CDR3 protein. A row's size may be missing; if present it is once, few, many or a size class.

>TRBJ2-7|TRBV11-2|NA
ASSLDSTSGRSYEQY
>TRBJ1-3|TRBV7-9|NA
ASSLSGQVTTGNTIY
>TRBJ2-7|TRBV6-5|NA
ASARQFSYEQY
>TRBJ2-6|TRBV19|NA
ASSISSSGANVLT
>TRBJ2-6|TRBV7-9|NA
ASSPPGGGANVLT
>TRBJ2-7|TRBV7-2|NA
ASSLGSSDHYEQY
>TRBJ1-4|TRBV6-5|NA
ASSDGGAGSRKLF
>TRBJ2-2|TRBV7-9|NA
ASSLKGSTGELF
>TRBJ2-3|TRBV7-3|NA
ASSLAGGTIDTQY
>TRBJ2-7|TRBV3-1/TRBV3-2|once
ASSPLHGRGEEQY
>TRBJ2-7|TRBV6-5|NA
ASSYSRRGYNEQY
>TRBJ1-6|TRBV28|NA
ASSLLGQGGSPLH
>TRBJ2-2|TRBV5-1|NA
ASSLLVAGANTGELF
>TRBJ1-6|TRBV30|NA
AWRGLNSPLH
>TRBJ1-3|TRBV7-6|NA
ASSLGGRGSGNTIY
>TRBJ2-2|TRBV2|once
ASSERTGGFYTGELF
>TRBJ2-1|TRBV7-9|NA
ASSLGSGKPYNEQF
>TRBJ2-2|TRBV3-1/TRBV3-2|few
ASNDRGLDGELF
>TRBJ2-7|TRBV5-4|NA
ASSSGTANSYEQY
>TRBJ2-7|TRBV29-1|NA
SVRRALSYEQY
>TRBJ1-1|TRBV27|NA
ASSSRMATEAF
>TRBJ1-5|TRBV12-5|NA
ASALGANQPQH
>TRBJ2-7|TRBV29-1|NA
SVEDPGSYEQY
>TRBJ1-1|TRBV7-6|few
ASSLLGRGNSEAF
>TRBJ2-3|TRBV2|NA
ASSRDFTSTDTQY
>TRBJ1-5|TRBV28|NA
ASRGRLTGNQPQH
>TRBJ2-1|TRBV5-1|NA
ASSLGAGGPREQF
>TRBJ1-1|TRBV5-4|NA
ASSLTALNTEAF
>TRBJ2-7|TRBV30|NA
AWRDSFREQY
>TRBJ2-1|TRBV7-9|NA
ASSTPGPGEF
>TRBJ1-1|TRBV29-1|once
SVGGATQGSEAF
>TRBJ2-2|TRBV18|NA
ASSSLGRGTGELF
>TRBJ2-3|TRBV18|NA
ASSPPSGADTQY
>TRBJ2-7|TRBV10-1|NA
ASSDFWDKTSGITYEQY
>TRBJ2-7|TRBV5-1|NA
ASGVAGGNEQY
>TRBJ2-2|TRBV11-2|NA
ASSLIRAGVTGELF
>TRBJ2-5|TRBV19|NA
ASMGGGRETQY
>TRBJ2-2|TRBV19|NA
ASTRWVGGETGELF
>TRBJ1-1|TRBV21-1|NA
ASSKLNPTGTNTEAF
>TRBJ1-5|TRBV2|NA
ASSSPDRGLQPQH
>TRBJ2-1|TRBV6-4|NA
ASSDVAGRNEQF
>TRBJ2-2|TRBV24-1|NA
ATSGVRTGELF
>TRBJ1-6|TRBV5-1|few
ASSPGLPYNSPLH
>TRBJ1-6|TRBV7-2|NA
ASSLRPGGYSPLH
>TRBJ2-5|TRBV2|NA
ASSDFQVQAAQY
>TRBJ1-5|TRBV2|NA
ASSDSTYSNQPQH
>TRBJ2-3|TRBV27|NA
ASSLGNTDTQY
>TRBJ2-5|TRBV9|NA
ASSVSPLGASETQY